This TCR beta chain originates from a study of shared clonotypes between healthy human individuals. Study-level points and caveats: The generation probabilities recorded for non-shared clonotypes fell below those of clonotypes shared by all four donors.

The authors loaded roughly 200 ng DNA, about 30,000 T cell genomes, into sorted-subset replicate PCRs. In the original analysis: Junction-only sequences without quality scores came from ImmunoSEQ, so filtering differed. The method was immunoSEQ multiplex PCR; TCRdb's version includes in-frame clones alone and lacks a portion of them. The DNA was the basis for D and trimming; V, J and clone size are from that table. In the table there are 2 million to 2.5 million clones, 95% of which are singletons. The V end lost 4 bases, the J end lost 0 bases, and 9 bases lay between the germline ends. CDR3 size: 14 residues. Germline V CDR1 and CDR2: SEHNR, FQNEAQ (reference sequence). Both subsets, CD45RA+ naive and CD45RA-negative memory, were split from the CD4+ cells. Details on this clone: The antigen remains undetermined.

The chain combines TRBV7-9 with TRBJ2-5; D remains unclear. The sequence came from a man aged 18 to 29 in good health. Sample: naive CD4+ T cells sorted from blood. Subset noted: CD45RA+ positively selected. The CDR3: CASSSLLDQETQYF. The DNA for the CDR3 is TGTGCCAGCAGCTCCCTTCTTGACCAAGAGACCCAGTACTTC.